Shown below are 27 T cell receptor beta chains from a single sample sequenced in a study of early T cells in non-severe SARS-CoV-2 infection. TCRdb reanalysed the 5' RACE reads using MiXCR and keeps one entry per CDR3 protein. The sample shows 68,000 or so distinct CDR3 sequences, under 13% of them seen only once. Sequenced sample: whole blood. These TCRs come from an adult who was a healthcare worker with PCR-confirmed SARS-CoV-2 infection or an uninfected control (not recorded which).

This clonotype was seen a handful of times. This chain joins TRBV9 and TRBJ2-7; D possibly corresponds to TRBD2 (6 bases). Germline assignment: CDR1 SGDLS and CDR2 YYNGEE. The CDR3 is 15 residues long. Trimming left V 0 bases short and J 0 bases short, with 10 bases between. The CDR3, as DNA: TGTGCCAGCAGCGTAGAGGCGGGGAACTCCTACGAGCAGTACTTC. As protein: CASSVEAGNSYEQYF.

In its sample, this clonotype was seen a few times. This CDR3 reads CASSTGGGSYNEQFF. In DNA, the CDR3 is TGCGCCAGCAGCACGGGGGGCGGCTCCTACAATGAGCAGTTCTTC. The rearrangement joins TRBV4-1 to TRBJ2-1; D perhaps matches TRBD2 (7 bases). This CDR3 comprises 15 residues. The V end lost 5 bases, the J end lost 0 bases, and 11 bases lay between the germline ends. Looked up from germline, CDR1 is MGHRA and CDR2 is YSYEKL.

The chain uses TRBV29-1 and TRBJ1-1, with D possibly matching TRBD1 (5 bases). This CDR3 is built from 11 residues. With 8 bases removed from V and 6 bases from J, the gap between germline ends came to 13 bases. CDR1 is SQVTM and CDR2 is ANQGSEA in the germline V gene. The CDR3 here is CSPRVPSEAFF. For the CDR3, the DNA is TGCAGCCCCAGGGTTCCCTCTGAAGCTTTCTTT.

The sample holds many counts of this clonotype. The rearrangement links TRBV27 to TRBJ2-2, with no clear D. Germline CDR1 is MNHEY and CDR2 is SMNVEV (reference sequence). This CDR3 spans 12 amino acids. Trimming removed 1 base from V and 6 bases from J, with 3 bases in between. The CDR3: CASSLFPGELFF. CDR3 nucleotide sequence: TGTGCCAGCAGTTTATTCCCCGGGGAGCTGTTTTTT.

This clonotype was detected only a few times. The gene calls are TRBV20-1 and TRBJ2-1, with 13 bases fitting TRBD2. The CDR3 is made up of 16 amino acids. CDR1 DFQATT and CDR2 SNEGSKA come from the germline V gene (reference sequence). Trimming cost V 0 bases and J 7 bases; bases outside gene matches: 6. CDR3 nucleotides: TGCAGTGCTAGAGACCCCAGGACTAGCGGGAGTAATGAGCAGTTCTTC. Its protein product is CSARDPRTSGSNEQFF.

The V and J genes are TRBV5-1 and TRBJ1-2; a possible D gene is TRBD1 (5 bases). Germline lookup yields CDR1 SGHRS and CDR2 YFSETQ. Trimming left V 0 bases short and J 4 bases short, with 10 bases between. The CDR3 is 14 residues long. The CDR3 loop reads CASSLGGVGYGYTF. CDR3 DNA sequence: TGCGCCAGCAGCTTGGGAGGGGTTGGCTATGGCTACACCTTC.

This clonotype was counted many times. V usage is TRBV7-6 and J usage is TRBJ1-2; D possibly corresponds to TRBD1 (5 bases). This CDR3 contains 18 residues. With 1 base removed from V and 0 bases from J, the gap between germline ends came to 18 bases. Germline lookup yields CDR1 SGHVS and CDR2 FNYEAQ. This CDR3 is CASSLGGPLSAPNYGYTF. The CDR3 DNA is TGTGCCAGCAGCTTAGGGGGCCCGCTCAGCGCCCCTAACTATGGCTACACCTTC.

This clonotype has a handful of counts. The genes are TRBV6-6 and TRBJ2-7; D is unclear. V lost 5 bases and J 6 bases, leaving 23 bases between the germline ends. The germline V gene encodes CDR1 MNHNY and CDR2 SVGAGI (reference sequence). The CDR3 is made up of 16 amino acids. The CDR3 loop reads CASSQDVGLGIREQYF. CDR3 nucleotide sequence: TGTGCCAGCAGTCAGGATGTCGGGCTAGGAATACGCGAGCAGTACTTC.

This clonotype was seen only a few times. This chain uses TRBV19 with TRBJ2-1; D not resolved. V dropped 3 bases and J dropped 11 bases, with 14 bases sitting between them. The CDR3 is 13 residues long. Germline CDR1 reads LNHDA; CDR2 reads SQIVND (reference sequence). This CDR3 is CASSMVGPQKQFF. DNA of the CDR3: TGTGCCAGTAGTATGGTTGGACCACAAAAGCAGTTCTTC.

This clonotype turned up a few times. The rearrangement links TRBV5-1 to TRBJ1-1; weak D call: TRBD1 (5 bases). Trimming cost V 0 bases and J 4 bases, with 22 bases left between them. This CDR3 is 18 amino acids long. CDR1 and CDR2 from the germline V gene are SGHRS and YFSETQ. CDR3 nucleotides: TGCGCCAGCAGCTTGGAAGGTCGGTGGGTGGCAGGGCCCACTGAAGCTTTCTTT. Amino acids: CASSLEGRWVAGPTEAFF.

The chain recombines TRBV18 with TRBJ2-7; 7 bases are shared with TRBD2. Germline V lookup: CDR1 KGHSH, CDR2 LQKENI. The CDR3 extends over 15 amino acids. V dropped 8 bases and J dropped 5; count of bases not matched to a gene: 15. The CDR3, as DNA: TGTGCCAGCACCATCATTAGCGGGTCCGAGGACGAGCAGTACTTC. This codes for CASTIISGSEDEQYF.

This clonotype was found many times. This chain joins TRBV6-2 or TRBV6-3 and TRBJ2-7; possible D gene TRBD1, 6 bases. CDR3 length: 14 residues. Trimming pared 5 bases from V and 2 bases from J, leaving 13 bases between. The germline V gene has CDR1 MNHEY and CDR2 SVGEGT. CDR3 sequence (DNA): TGTGCCAGCAGTGGGTCGGGACAAACCTACGAGCAGTACTTC. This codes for CASSGSGQTYEQYF.

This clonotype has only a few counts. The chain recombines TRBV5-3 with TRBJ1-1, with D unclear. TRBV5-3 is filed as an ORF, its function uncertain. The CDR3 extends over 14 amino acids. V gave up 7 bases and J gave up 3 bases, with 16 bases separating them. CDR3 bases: TGTGCCAGAGGGCCCTTGGGAGGGCACACTGAAGCTTTCTTT. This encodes CARGPLGGHTEAFF.

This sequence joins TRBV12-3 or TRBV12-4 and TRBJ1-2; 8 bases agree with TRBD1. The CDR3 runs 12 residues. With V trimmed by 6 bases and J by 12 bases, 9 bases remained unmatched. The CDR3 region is CASSRGLSDDTF. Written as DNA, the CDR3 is TGTGCCAGCAGCAGGGGGCTTAGTGACGACACCTTC.

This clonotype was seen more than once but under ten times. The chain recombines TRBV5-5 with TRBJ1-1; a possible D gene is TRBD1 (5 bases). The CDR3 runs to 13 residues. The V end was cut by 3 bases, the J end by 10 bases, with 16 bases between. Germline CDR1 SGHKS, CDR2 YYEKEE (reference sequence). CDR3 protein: CASSSKAGEGAFF. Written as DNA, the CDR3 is TGTGCCAGCAGCTCTAAGGCGGGGGAAGGAGCTTTCTTT.

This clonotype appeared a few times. The CDR3 sequence is CASSQVVTYEQYF. The CDR3 DNA is TGCGCCAGCAGCCAAGTAGTCACGTACGAGCAGTACTTC. The rearrangement links TRBV4-1 to TRBJ2-7; D is unresolved. This CDR3 spans 13 amino acids. Germline loops: CDR1 MGHRA, CDR2 YSYEKL. V lost 1 base, J lost 4 bases, and 8 bases lay in between.

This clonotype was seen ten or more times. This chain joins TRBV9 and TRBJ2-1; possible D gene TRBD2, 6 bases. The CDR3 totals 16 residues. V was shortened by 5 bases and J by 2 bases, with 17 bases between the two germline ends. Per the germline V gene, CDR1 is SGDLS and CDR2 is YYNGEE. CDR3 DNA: TGTGCCAGCAGTGGAGGGTATTCTAGTACCTACAATGAGCAGTTCTTC. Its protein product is CASSGGYSSTYNEQFF.

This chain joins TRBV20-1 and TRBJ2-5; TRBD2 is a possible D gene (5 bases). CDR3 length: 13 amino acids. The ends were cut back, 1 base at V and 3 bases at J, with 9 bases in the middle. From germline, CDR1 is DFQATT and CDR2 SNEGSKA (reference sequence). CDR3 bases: TGCAGTGCTAGAGGGACTGCCAAAGAGACCCAGTACTTC. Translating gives CSARGTAKETQYF.

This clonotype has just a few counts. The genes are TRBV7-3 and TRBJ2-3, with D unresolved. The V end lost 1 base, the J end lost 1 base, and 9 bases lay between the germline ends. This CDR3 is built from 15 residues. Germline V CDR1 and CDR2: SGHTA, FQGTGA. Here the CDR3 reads CASSLIPDGTDTQYF. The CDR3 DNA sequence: TGTGCCAGCAGCTTAATCCCGGATGGCACAGATACGCAGTATTTT.

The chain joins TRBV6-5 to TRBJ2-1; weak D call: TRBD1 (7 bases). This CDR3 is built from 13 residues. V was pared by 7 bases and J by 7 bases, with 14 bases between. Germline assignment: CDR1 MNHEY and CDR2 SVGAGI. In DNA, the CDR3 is TGTGCCAGCACCCCAGGGGGGCGGAATGAGCAGTTCTTC. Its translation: CASTPGGRNEQFF.

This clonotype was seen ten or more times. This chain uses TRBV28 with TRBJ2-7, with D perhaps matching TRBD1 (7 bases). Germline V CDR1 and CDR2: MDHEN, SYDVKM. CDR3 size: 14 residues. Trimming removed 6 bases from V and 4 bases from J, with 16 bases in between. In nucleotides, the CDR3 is TGTGCCAGCAGGGGGGGACAGCTTAAGTACGAGCAGTACTTC. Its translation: CASRGGQLKYEQYF.

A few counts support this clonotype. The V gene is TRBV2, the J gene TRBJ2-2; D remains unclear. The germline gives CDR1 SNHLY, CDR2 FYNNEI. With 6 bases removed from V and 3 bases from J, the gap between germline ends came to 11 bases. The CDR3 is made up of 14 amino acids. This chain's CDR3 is CASRGLLDTGELFF. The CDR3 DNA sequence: TGTGCCAGCAGAGGGCTTCTCGACACCGGGGAGCTGTTTTTT.

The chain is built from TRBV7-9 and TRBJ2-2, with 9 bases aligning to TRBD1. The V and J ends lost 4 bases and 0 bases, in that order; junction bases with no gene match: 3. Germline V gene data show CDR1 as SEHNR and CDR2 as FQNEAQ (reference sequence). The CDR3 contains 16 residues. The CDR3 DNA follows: TGTGCCAGCAGCTCCCGACAGGGGGCGAACACCGGGGAGCTGTTTTTT. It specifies CASSSRQGANTGELFF.

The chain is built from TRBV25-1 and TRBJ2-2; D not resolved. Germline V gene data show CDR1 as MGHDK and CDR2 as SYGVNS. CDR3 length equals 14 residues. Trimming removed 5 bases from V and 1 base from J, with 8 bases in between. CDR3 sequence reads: CASSPPLNTGELFF. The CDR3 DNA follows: TGTGCCAGCAGTCCTCCACTGAACACCGGGGAGCTGTTTTTT.

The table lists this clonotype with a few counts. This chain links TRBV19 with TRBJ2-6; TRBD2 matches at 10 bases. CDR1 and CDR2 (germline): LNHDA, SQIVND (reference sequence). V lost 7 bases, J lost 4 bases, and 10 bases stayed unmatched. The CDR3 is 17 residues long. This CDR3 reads CASIGLAGDLGANVLTF. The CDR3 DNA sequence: TGTGCCAGTATCGGGCTAGCGGGAGATTTGGGGGCCAACGTCCTGACTTTC.

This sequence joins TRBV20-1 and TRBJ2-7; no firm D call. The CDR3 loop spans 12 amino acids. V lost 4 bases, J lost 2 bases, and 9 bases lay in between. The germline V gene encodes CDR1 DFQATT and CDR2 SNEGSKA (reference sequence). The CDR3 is CSAIGNPYEQYF. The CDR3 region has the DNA TGCAGTGCTATAGGAAATCCCTACGAGCAGTACTTC.

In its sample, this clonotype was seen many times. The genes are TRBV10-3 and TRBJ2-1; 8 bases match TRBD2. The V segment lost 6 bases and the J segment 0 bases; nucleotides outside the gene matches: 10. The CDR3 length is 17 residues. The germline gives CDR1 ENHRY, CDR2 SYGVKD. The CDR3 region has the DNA TGTGCCATCAGAGGAACAGGGCGGGAGGCCTCCTACAATGAGCAGTTCTTC. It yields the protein CAIRGTGREASYNEQFF.